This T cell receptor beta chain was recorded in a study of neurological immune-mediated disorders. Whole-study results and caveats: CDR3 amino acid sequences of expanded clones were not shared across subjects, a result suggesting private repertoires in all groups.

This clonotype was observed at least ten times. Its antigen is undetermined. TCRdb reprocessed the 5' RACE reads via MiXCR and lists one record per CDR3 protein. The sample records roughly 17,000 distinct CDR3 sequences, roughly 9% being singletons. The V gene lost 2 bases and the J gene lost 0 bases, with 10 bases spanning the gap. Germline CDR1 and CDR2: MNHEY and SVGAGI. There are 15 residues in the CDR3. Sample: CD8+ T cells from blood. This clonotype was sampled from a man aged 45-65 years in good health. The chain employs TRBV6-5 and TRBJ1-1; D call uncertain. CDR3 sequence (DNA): TGTGCCAGCAGTTACGGGGTCCTCATGAACACTGAAGCTTTCTTT. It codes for CASSYGVLMNTEAFF.